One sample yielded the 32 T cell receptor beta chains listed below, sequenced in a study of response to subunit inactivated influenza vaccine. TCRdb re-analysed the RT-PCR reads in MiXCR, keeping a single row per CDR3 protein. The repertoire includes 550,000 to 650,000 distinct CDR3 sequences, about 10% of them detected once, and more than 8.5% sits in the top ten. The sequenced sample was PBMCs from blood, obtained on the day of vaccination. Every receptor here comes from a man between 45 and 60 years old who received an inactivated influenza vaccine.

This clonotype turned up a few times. The CDR3 sequence is CAISEQGPRYEQYF. The DNA of the CDR3 is TGTGCCATCAGTGAGCAGGGGCCTAGATACGAGCAGTACTTC. The gene calls are TRBV10-3 and TRBJ2-7; tentatively, D is TRBD1 (6 bases). Per the germline V gene, CDR1 is ENHRY and CDR2 is SYGVKD. V gave up 2 bases and J gave up 4 bases, with 12 bases separating them. CDR3 length: 14 residues.

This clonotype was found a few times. Written as DNA, the CDR3 is TGTGCCAGCAGCAAGTCGTCTAGCGGGAGCACAGATACGCAGTATTTT. Its protein is CASSKSSSGSTDTQYF. This chain connects TRBV4-2 to TRBJ2-3; 8 positions match TRBD2. The trim removed 5 bases at V and 0 bases at J, leaving 7 bases unmatched. This CDR3 comprises 16 residues. Germline CDR1 and CDR2: LGHNA and YNFKEQ.

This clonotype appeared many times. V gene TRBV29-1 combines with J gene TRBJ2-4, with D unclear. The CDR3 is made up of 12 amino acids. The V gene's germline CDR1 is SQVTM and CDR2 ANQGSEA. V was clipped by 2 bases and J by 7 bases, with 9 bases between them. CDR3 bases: TGCAGCGTTGAATTAGGCGGTAACATTCAGTACTTC. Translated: CSVELGGNIQYF.

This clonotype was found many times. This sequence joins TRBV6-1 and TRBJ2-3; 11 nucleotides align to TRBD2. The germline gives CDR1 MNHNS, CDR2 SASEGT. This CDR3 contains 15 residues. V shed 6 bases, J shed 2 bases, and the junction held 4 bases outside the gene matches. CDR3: CASRIAGGYTDTQYF. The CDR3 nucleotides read TGTGCCAGCAGGATAGCGGGAGGGTACACAGATACGCAGTATTTT.

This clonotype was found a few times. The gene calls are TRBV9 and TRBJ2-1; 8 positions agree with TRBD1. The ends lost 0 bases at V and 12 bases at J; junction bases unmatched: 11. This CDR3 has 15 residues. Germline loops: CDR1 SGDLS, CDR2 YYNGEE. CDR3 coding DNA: TGTGCCAGCAGCGTAGAGGCTGGGAGCAGGGGGCGGCAGTTCTTC. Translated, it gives CASSVEAGSRGRQFF.

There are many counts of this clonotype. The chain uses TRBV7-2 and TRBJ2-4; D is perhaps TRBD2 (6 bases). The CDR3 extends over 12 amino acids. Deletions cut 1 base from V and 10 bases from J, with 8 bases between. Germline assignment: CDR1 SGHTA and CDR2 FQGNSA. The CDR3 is CASSLDRGIQYF. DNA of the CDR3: TGTGCCAGCAGCTTAGACCGGGGGATTCAGTACTTC.

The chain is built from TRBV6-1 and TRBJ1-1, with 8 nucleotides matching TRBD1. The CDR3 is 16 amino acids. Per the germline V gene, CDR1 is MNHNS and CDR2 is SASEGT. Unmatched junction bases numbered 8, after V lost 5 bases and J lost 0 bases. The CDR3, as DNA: TGTGCCAGCAGTCCTCGGGACAGGAGGGTGAACACTGAAGCTTTCTTT. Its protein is CASSPRDRRVNTEAFF.

This CDR3 reads CASSAPGQAYQKLFF. The CDR3 DNA follows: TGTGCCAGCAGTGCTCCGGGACAGGCTTATCAAAAACTGTTTTTT. The chain employs TRBV6-1 and TRBJ1-4, with 8 bases that match TRBD1. There are 15 residues in the CDR3. Germline V CDR1 and CDR2: MNHNS, SASEGT. V shed 4 bases and J 9 bases; nucleotides not matched to a gene: 10.

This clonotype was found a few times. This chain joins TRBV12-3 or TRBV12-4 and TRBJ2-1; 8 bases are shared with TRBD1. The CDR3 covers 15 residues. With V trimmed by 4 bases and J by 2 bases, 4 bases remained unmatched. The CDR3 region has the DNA TGTGCCAGCAGTTCTCGACAGGGGCCCTACAATGAGCAGTTCTTC. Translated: CASSSRQGPYNEQFF.

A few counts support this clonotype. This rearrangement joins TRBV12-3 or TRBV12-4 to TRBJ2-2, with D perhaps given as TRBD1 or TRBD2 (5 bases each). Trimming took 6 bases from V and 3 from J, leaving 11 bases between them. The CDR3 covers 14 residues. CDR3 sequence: CASRGMGDTGELFF. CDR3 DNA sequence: TGTGCCAGCAGAGGAATGGGGGACACCGGGGAGCTGTTTTTT.

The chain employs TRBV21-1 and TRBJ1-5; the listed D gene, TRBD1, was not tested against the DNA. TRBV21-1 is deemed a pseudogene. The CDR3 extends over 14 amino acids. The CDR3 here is CASSNWTGKQPQHF. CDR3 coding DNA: TGTGCCAGCAGCAATTGGACAGGGAAGCAGCCCCAGCATTTT.

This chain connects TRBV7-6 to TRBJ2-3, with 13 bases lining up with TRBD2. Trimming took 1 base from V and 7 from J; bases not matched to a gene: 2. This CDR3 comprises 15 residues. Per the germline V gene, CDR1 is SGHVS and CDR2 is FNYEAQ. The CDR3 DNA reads TGTGCCAGCAGCTTAGAGGGGACTAGCGGGAATACGCAGTATTTT. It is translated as CASSLEGTSGNTQYF.

CDR3 bases: TGCGCCAGCAGCTTGAGCGGGGGGGGCAGGAATGAGCAGTTCTTC. Translation gives CASSLSGGGRNEQFF. The genes are TRBV5-1 and TRBJ2-1, with 10 nucleotides matching TRBD2. This CDR3 has 15 amino acids. The germline gives CDR1 SGHRS, CDR2 YFSETQ. V lost 1 base and J lost 7; bases outside the gene matches: 5.

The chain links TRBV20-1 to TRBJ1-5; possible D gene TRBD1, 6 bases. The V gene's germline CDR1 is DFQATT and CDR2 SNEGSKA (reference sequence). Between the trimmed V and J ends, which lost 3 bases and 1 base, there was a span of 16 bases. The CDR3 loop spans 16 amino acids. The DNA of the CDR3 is TGCAGTGCTAGGGGGGGCGTCCGAGCGAGCAATCAGCCCCAGCATTTT. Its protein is CSARGGVRASNQPQHF.

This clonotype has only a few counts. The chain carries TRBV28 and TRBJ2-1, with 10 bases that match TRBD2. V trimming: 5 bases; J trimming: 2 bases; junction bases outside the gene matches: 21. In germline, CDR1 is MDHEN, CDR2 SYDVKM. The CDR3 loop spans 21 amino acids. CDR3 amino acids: CASSLSGWGRTSGGAYNEQFF. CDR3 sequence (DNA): TGTGCCAGCAGTCTAAGCGGGTGGGGACGGACGAGCGGGGGGGCCTACAATGAGCAGTTCTTC.

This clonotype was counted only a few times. The CDR3 sequence: CASSPTGGYGTDTQYF. Here the CDR3 DNA reads TGTGCCAGCAGTCCGACAGGGGGCTATGGCACAGATACGCAGTATTTT. The chain links TRBV28 to TRBJ2-3; 10 nucleotides agree with TRBD1. Trimming removed 5 bases from V and 1 base from J; junction bases left unmatched: 6. The CDR3 runs 16 residues. Germline V gives CDR1 MDHEN, CDR2 SYDVKM.

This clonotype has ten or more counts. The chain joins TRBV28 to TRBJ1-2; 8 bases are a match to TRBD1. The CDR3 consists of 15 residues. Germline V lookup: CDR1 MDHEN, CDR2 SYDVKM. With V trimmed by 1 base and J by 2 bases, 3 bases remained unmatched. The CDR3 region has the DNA TGTGCCAGCAGTTTATTGGGACAGGAGAACTATGGCTACACCTTC. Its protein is CASSLLGQENYGYTF.

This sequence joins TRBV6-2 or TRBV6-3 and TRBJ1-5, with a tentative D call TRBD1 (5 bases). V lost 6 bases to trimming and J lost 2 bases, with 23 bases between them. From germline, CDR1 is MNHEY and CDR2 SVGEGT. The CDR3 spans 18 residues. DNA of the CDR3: TGTGCCAGCAGCCCCCCCGCGGGACGGATATATGGCAATCAGCCCCAGCATTTT. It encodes CASSPPAGRIYGNQPQHF.

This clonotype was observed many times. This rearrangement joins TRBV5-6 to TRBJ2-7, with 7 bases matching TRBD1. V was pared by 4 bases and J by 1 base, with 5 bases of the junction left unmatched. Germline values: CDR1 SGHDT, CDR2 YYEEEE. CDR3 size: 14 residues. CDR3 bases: TGTGCCAGCAGCCTGGGACAGCGGTCCTACGAGCAGTACTTC. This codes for CASSLGQRSYEQYF.

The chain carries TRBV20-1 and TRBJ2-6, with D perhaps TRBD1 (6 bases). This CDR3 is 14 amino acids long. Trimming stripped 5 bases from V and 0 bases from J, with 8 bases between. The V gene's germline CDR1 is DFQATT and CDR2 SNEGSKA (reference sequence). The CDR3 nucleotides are TGCAGTGCTTCGACAGGCTCTGGGGCCAACGTCCTGACTTTC. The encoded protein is CSASTGSGANVLTF.

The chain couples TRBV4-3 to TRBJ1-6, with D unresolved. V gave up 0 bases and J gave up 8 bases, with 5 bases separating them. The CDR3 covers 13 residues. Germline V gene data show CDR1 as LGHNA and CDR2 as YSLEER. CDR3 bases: TGCGCCAGCAGCCAAGAGCTGTATTCACCCCTCCACTTT. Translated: CASSQELYSPLHF.

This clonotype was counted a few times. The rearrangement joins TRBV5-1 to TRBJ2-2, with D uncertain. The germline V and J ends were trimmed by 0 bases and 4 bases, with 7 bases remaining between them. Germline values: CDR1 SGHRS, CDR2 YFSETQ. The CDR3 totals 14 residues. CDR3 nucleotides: TGCGCCAGCAGCTTGGCCTACGGCACCGGGGAGCTGTTTTTT. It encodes CASSLAYGTGELFF.

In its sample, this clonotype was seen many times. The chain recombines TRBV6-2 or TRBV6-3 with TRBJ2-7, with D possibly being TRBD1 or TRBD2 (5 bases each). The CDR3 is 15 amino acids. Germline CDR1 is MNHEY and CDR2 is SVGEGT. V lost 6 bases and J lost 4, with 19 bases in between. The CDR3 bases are TGTGCCAGCAGCCTCTTCGGGACGGAATTTTACGAGCAGTACTTC. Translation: CASSLFGTEFYEQYF.

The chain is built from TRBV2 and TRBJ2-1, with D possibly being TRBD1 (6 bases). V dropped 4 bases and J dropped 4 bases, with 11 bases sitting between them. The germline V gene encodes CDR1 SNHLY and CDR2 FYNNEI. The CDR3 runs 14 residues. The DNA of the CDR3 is TGTGCCAGCAGTGTAGGACAGTCGTACAATGAGCAGTTCTTC. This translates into CASSVGQSYNEQFF.

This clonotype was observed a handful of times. CDR3 nucleotide sequence: TGTGCCAGCAGCTCATACACGGGTGGTGAGCAGTTCTTC. It translates to CASSSYTGGEQFF. The chain uses TRBV7-9 and TRBJ2-1; D is unresolved. Germline CDR1 and CDR2: SEHNR and FQNEAQ (reference sequence). The CDR3 consists of 13 residues. The germline V and J ends were trimmed by 4 bases and 9 bases, with 13 bases remaining between them.

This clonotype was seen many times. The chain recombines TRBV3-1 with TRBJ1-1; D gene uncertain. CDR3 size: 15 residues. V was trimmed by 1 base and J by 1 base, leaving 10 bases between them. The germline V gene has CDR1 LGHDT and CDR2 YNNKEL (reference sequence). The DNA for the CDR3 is TGTGCCAGCAGCCAAGCGGCCGGAGGGAACACTGAAGCTTTCTTT. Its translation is CASSQAAGGNTEAFF.

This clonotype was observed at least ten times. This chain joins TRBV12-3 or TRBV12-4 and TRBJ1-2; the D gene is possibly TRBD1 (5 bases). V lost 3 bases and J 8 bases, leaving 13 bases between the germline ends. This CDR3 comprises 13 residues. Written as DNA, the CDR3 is TGTGCCAGCAGTTTGCGGACAATATACGGCTACACCTTC. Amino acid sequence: CASSLRTIYGYTF.

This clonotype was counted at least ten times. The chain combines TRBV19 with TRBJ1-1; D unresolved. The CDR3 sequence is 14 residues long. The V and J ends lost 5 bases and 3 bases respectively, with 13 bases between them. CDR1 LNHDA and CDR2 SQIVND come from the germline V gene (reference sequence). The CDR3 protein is CASSPGGWDTEAFF. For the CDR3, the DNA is TGTGCCAGTAGTCCCGGCGGATGGGACACTGAAGCTTTCTTT.

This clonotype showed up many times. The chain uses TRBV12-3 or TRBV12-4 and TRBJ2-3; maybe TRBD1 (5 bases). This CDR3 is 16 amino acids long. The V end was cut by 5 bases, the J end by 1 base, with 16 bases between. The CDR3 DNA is TGTGCCAGCAGTCCGACAGACCTAACAGGCACAGATACGCAGTATTTT. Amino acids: CASSPTDLTGTDTQYF.

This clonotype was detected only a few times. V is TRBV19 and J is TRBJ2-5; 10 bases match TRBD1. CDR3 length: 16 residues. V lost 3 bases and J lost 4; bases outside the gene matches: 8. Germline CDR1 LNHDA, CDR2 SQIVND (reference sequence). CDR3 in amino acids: CASSMRRQGAVETQYF. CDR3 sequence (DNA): TGTGCCAGTAGTATGCGGAGACAGGGGGCTGTAGAGACCCAGTACTTC.

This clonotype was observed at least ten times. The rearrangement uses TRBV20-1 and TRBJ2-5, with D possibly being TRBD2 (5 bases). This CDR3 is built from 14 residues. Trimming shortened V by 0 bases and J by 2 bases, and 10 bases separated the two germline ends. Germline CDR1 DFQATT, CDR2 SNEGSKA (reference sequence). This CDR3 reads CSARDMSGQETQYF. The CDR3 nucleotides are TGCAGTGCTAGAGATATGAGCGGACAAGAGACCCAGTACTTC.

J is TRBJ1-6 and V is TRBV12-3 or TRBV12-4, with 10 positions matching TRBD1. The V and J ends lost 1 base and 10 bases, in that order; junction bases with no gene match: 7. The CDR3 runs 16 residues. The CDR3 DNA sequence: TGTGCCAGCAGTTTAGGGGGACAGGGGCTAAGGTCACCCCTCCACTTT. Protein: CASSLGGQGLRSPLHF.